What follows is one T cell receptor beta chain and its context. Looked up from germline, CDR1 is GTSNPN and CDR2 is SVGIG (reference sequence). Germline trimming cut 1 base from V and 4 bases from J; bases unmatched to any gene: 10. This CDR3 is built from 16 residues. Method: immunoSEQ multiplex PCR; TCRdb's copy keeps in-frame clones and lacks some. This sample yields some 490,000 clones, of which about 85% are seen a single time; approximately 8% belongs to the top ten. Categorization into cohorts depended on clinical history that participants reported. The data were obtained in a study of blood T cell repertoires in COVID-19.

Sequencing was carried out using PBMCs or T cells enriched from blood (not recorded which). The receptor comes from a woman in her sixties who had recovered from COVID-19. This chain links TRBV30 with TRBJ1-2; 9 bases align to TRBD1. DNA for the CDR3: TGTGCCTGGAGTGGTATGGGGACAGGGCTTGGCTATGGCTACACCTTC. Its protein is CAWSGMGTGLGYGYTF.